The T cell receptor beta chain described here comes from a study of blood T cells in healthy people across ages. The study's findings and limits: It was held that diversity estimates obtained from one million T cells represented underestimates. Versus aged donors, long-lived donors had higher diversity and more naive CD4+ cells. Across the age range, TCR beta diversity per million T cells fell in a roughly linear way.

The V segment lost 0 bases and the J segment 4 bases; nucleotides outside the gene matches: 10. CDR3 length: 17 amino acids. About this clonotype: Its antigen is not identified.

Alongside a J-beta primer mix, a sample-barcoded 5' primer served in a second PCR lasting about 7 to 11 cycles. The template-switch adaptor, which had 12 random nucleotides, put a tag on each cDNA molecule. TCRdb re-derived calls from the 5' RACE reads in MiXCR, one entry per CDR3 protein. Of some 900,000 distinct CDR3 sequences detected, approximately 49% appear once; the ten largest clones hold 10% to 15%. The V call is TRBV12-3 or TRBV12-4, the J call TRBJ2-5; 8 positions agree with TRBD2. What was sequenced was blood. The receptor was derived from a man younger than 40 in good health. The CDR3 spells CASSLALSAGGGETQYF. CDR3 nucleotides: TGTGCCAGCAGTTTAGCGCTATCCGCGGGGGGTGGAGAGACCCAGTACTTC.